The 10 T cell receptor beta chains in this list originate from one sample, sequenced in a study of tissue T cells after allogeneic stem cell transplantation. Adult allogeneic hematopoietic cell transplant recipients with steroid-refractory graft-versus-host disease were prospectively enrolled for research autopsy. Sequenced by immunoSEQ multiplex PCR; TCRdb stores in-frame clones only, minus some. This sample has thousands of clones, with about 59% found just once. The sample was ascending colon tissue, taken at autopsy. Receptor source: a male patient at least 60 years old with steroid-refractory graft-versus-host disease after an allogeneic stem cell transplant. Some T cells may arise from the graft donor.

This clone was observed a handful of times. The CDR3: CASSLYRFSNQPQHF. The CDR3 nucleotides are TGTGCCAGCAGCTTATACAGGTTTAGCAATCAGCCCCAGCATTTT. The chain carries TRBV5-8 and TRBJ1-5, with D perhaps TRBD1 (5 bases). V lost 2 bases and J 0 bases, leaving 9 bases between the germline ends. Germline CDR1 and CDR2: SGHTS and YDEGEE. This CDR3 region has 15 residues.

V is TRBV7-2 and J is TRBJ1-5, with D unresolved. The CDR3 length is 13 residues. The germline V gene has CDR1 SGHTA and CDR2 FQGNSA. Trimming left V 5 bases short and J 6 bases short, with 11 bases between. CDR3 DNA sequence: TGTGCCAGCAGCCCGTCGTGGAGTCAGCCCCAGCATTTT. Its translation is CASSPSWSQPQHF.

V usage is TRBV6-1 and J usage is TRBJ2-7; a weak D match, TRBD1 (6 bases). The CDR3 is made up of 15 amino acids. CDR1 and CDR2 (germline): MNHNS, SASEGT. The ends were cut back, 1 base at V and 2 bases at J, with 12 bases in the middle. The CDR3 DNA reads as TGTGCCAGCAGTGAAGATGGGGGCCCGACCTACGAGCAGTACTTC. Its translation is CASSEDGGPTYEQYF.

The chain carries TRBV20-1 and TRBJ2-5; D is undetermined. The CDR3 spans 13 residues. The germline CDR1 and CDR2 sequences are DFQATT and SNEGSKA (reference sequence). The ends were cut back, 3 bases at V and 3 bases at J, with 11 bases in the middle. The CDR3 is CSASGRPEETQYF. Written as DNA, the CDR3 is TGCAGTGCTAGTGGGCGGCCCGAAGAGACCCAGTACTTC.

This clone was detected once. DNA of the CDR3: TGTCCCCCCCCCTTCGGGGCCGCTCGCGGGGGGGTTGCCTACGAGCAGTACTTC. This gives the protein CPPPFGAARGGVAYEQYF. The chain recombines TRBV11-2 with TRBJ2-7; 9 nucleotides match TRBD2. Germline CDR1 SGHAT, CDR2 FQNNGV. The CDR3 loop spans 18 amino acids.

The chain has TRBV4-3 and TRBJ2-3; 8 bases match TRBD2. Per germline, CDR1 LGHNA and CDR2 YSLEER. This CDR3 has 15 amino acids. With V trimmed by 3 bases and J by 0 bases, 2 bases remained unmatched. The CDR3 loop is CASSHGLASTDTQYF. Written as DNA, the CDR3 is TGCGCCAGCAGCCATGGACTAGCAAGCACAGATACGCAGTATTTT.

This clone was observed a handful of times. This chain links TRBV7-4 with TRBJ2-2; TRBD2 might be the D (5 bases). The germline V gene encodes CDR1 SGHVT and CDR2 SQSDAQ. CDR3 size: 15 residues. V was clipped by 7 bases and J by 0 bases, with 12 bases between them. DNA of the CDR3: TGTGCCAGCACGAGGGTTTTCGCGAACACCGGGGAGCTGTTTTTT. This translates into CASTRVFANTGELFF. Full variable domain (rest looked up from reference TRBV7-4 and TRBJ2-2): GAGVSQSPRYKVAKRGRDVALRCDSISGHVTLYWYRQTLGQGSEVLTYSQSDAQRDKSGRPSGRFSAERPERSVSTLKIQRTEQGDSAVYLCASTRVFANTGELFFGEGSRLTVL.

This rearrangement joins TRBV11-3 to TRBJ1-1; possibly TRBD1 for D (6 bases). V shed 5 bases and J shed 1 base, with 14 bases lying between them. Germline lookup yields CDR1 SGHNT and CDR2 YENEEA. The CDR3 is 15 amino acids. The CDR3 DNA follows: TGTGCCAGCAGCAGTACAGGGCTTGGGAACACTGAAGCTTTCTTT. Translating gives CASSSTGLGNTEAFF.

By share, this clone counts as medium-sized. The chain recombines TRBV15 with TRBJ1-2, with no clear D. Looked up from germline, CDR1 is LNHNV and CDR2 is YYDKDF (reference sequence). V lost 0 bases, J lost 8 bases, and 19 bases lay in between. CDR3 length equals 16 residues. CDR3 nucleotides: TGTGCCACCAGCAGAGATCATCGGGTGGGGTTGCAAGGCTACACCTTC. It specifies CATSRDHRVGLQGYTF. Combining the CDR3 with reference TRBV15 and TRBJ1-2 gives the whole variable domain DAMVIQNPRYQVTQFGKPVTLSCSQTLNHNVMYWYQQKSSQAPKLLFHYYDKDFNNEADTPDNFQSRRPNTSFCFLDIRSPGLGDTAMYLCATSRDHRVGLQGYTFGSGTRLTVV.

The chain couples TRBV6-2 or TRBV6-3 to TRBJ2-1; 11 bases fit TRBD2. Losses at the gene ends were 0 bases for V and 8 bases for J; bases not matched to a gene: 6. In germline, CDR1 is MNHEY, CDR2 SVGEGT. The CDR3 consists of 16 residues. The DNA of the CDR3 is TGTGCCAGCAGTTACTCTCTAGCGGGGGGCCTCGATGAGCAGTTCTTC. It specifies CASSYSLAGGLDEQFF.